This T cell receptor (beta chain) was documented in a study of blood T cell repertoires in COVID-19. The wider study: Donors in the United States, Italy and Spain gave samples during acute or convalescent COVID-19.

Libraries were prepared by immunoSEQ multiplex PCR; TCRdb keeps only in-frame clonotypes and omits some of them. The sample contains over 200,000 clones, around 89% of which appear only once. This clone was detected only a few times. Material for sequencing was PBMCs or T cells enriched from blood (not recorded which). This TCR derives from a man in his forties who had recovered from COVID-19.

The CDR3 DNA reads TGTGCCAGCAGTAACAAGGGAGAGACGGGCCTAGCGGGAATCGCAGATACGCAGTATTTT. As protein: CASSNKGETGLAGIADTQYF. The V gene is TRBV3-1 (or the pseudogene TRBV3-2), the J gene TRBJ2-3; 9 nucleotides match TRBD2. This CDR3 comprises 20 residues. V dropped 6 bases and J dropped 4; count of bases not matched to a gene: 23. Germline CDR1 LGHDT, CDR2 YNNKEL (reference sequence).